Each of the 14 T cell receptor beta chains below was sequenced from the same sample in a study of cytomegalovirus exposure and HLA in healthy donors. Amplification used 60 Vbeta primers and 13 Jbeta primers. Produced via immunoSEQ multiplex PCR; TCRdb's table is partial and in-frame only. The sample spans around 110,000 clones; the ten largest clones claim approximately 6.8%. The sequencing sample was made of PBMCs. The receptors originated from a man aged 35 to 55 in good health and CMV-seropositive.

The CDR3 bases are TGTGCCAGCGGGACTAGCGGGAGGTATGAGCAGTTCTTC. Protein product: CASGTSGRYEQFF. The chain joins TRBV6-6 to TRBJ2-1; 15 bases are a match to TRBD2. This CDR3 has 13 residues. V lost 8 bases, J lost 8 bases, and 1 base stayed unmatched. Germline-derived CDR1 and CDR2 are MNHNY and SVGAGI (reference sequence).

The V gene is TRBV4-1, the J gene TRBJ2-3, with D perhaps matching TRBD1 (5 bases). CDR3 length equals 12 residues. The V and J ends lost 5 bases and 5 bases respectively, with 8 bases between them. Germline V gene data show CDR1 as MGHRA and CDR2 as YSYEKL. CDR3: CASSYDRDTQYF. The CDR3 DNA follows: TGCGCCAGCAGCTACGACAGAGATACGCAGTATTTT.

The chain's CDR3 is CASSQNAGAGRGGYTF. In nucleotides, the CDR3 is TGTGCCAGCAGCCAAAACGCAGGGGCCGGGAGGGGAGGCTACACCTTC. The chain employs TRBV14 and TRBJ1-2, with TRBD1 as a possible D gene (6 bases). The CDR3 covers 16 residues. The germline V gene has CDR1 SGHDN and CDR2 FVKESK. Trimming took off 2 bases at V and 8 bases at J, with 21 bases between the two ends.

CDR3 bases: TGTGCCAGCAGTTTGGGGACAGGGGATTACTACGAGCAGTACTTC. Translating it yields CASSLGTGDYYEQYF. This chain connects TRBV6-5 to TRBJ2-7; TRBD1 matches 10 bases. CDR3 length: 15 amino acids. The germline gives CDR1 MNHEY, CDR2 SVGAGI. V shed 4 bases, J shed 3 bases, and the junction held 6 bases outside the gene matches.

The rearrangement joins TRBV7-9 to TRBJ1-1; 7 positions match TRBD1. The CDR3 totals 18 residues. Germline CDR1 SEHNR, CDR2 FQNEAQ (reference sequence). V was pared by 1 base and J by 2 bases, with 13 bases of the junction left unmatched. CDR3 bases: TGTGCCAGCAGCTTAGAGGGGGCACAGACAGGCCTAAACACTGAAGCTTTCTTT. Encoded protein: CASSLEGAQTGLNTEAFF.

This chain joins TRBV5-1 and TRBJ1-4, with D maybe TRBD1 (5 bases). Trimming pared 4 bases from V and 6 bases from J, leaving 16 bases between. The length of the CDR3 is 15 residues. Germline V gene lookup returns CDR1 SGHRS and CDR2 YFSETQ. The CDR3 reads CASSPDRGADEKLFF. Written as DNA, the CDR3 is TGCGCCAGCAGCCCCGACCGCGGGGCGGATGAAAAACTGTTTTTT. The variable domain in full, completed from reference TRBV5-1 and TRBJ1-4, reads KAGVTQTPRYLIKTRGQQVTLSCSPISGHRSVSWYQQTPGQGLQFLFEYFSETQRNKGNFPGRFSGRQFSNSRSEMNVSTLELGDSALYLCASSPDRGADEKLFFGSGTQLSVL.

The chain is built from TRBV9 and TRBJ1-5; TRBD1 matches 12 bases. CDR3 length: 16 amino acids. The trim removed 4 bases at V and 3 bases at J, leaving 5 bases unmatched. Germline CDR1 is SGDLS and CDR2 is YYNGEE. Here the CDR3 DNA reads TGTGCCAGCAGCCCGGGACAGGGGGCGCACAATCAGCCCCAGCATTTT. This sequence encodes CASSPGQGAHNQPQHF.

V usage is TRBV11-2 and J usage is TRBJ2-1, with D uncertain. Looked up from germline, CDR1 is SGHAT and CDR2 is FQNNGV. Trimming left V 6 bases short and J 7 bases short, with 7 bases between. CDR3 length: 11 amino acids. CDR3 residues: CASRFQNEQFF. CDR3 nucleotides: TGTGCCAGCAGGTTCCAAAATGAGCAGTTCTTC.

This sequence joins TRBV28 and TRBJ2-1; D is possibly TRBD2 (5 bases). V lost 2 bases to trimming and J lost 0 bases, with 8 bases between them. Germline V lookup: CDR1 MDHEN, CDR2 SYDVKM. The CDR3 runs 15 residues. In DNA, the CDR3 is TGTGCCAGCAGTTTAGGGAGAAGCTCCTACAATGAGCAGTTCTTC. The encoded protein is CASSLGRSSYNEQFF.

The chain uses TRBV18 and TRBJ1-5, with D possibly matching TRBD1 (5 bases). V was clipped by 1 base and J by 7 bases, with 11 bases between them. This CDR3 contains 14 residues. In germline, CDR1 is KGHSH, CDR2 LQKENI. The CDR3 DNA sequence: TGTGCCAGCTCACCACAGAGGGAGGGGCAGCCCCAGCATTTT. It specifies CASSPQREGQPQHF. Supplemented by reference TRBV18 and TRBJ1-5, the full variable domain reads NAGVMQNPRHLVRRRGQEARLRCSPMKGHSHVYWYRQLPEEGLKFMVYLQKENIIDESGMPKERFSAEFPKEGPSILRIQQVVRGDSAAYFCASSPQREGQPQHFGDGTRLSIL.

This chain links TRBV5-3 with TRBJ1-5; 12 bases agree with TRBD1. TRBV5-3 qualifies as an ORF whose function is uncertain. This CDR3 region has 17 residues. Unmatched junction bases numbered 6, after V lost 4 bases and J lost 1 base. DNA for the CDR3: TGTGCCAGAAGCGCCGGGACAGGGGGCCCAAGCAATCAGCCCCAGCATTTT. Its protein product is CARSAGTGGPSNQPQHF.

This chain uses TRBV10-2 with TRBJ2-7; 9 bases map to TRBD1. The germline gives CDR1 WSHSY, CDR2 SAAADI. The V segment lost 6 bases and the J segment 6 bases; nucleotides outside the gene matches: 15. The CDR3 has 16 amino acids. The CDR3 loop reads CASRPPGQGHSGEQYF. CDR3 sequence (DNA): TGCGCCAGCAGACCTCCGGGACAGGGACATTCGGGCGAGCAGTACTTC.

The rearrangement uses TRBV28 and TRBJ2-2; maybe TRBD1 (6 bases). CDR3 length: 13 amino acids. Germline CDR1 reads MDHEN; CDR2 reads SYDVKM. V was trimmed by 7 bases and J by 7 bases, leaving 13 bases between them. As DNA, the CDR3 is TGTGCCAGCACCTCACAGGGAATCGGGGAGCTGTTTTTT. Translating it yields CASTSQGIGELFF.

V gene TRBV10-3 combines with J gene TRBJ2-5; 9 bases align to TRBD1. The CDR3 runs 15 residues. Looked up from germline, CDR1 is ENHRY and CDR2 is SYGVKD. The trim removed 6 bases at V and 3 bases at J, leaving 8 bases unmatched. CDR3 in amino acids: CAIRDYRGLEETQYF. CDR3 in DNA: TGTGCCATCAGGGATTACAGGGGGCTGGAAGAGACCCAGTACTTC.